These 10 T cell receptor beta chains were all obtained from the same sample, sequenced in a study of T cell repertoires in cytomegalovirus infection. TCRdb reanalysed the reads using MiXCR and keeps one entry per CDR3 protein. The sample gives 450,000 to 600,000 distinct CDR3 sequences, about 33% of which show up once; roughly a sixth is in the top ten. These receptors have no known antigen. Material: cultured PBMCs, obtained from culture after CMV antigen stimulation. These receptors were collected from a human donor in good health (CMV status not recorded). Some clones in this sample may be carry-over from other donors' samples.

The rearrangement uses TRBV7-2 and TRBJ2-7, with D possibly matching TRBD2 (6 bases). The CDR3 sequence is 14 residues long. V was trimmed by 4 bases and J by 2 bases, leaving 12 bases between them. Germline V gives CDR1 SGHTA, CDR2 FQGNSA. The CDR3 coding sequence is TGTGCCAGCAGCTCCGTAGCGGCCACCTACGAGCAGTACTTC. Residues: CASSSVAATYEQYF.

The table lists this clonotype with a few counts. The chain links TRBV7-8 to TRBJ1-2; D is unclear. The CDR3 has 14 residues. Germline CDR1 is SGHVS and CDR2 is FQNEAQ. V was clipped by 1 base and J by 3 bases, with 9 bases between them. The CDR3 reads CASSLDRTYYGYTF. CDR3 DNA: TGTGCCAGCAGCTTAGATCGCACTTACTATGGCTACACCTTC.

The sample holds a few counts of this clonotype. The chain recombines TRBV2 with TRBJ1-1; perhaps TRBD1 as D (5 bases). Germline CDR1 and CDR2: SNHLY and FYNNEI. The V end lost 4 bases, the J end lost 0 bases, and 9 bases lay between the germline ends. The CDR3 is made up of 14 amino acids. The DNA for the CDR3 is TGTGCCAGCAGTGCACAGGCGATGAACACTGAAGCTTTCTTT. Its translation: CASSAQAMNTEAFF. Drawing the rest from reference TRBV2 and TRBJ1-1, the complete variable domain is EPEVTQTPSHQVTQMGQEVILRCVPISNHLYFYWYRQILGQKVEFLVSFYNNEISEKSEIFDDQFSVERPDGSNFTLKIRSTKLEDSAMYFCASSAQAMNTEAFFGQGTRLTVV.

The chain combines TRBV19 with TRBJ1-5, with TRBD1 as a possible D gene (6 bases). CDR1 is LNHDA and CDR2 is SQIVND in the germline V gene (reference sequence). The CDR3 totals 15 residues. V was clipped by 3 bases and J by 3 bases, with 12 bases between them. CDR3 sequence: CASSIGGANNQPQHF. The CDR3 DNA is TGTGCCAGTAGTATTGGGGGGGCTAACAATCAGCCCCAGCATTTT.

The chain carries TRBV7-6 and TRBJ2-1; 14 bases are shared with TRBD2. Germline V gene sequence: CDR1 SGHVS, CDR2 FNYEAQ. This CDR3 is 17 amino acids long. The V segment lost 3 bases and the J segment 6 bases; nucleotides outside the gene matches: 7. For the CDR3, the DNA is TGTGCCAGCAGCTTCCAACCCGGGACTAGCGGGAGCAATGAGCAGTTCTTC. This translates into CASSFQPGTSGSNEQFF.

This clonotype was seen a few times. The genes are TRBV7-2 and TRBJ2-3; D might be TRBD2 (6 bases). Looked up from germline, CDR1 is SGHTA and CDR2 is FQGNSA. The V end lost 5 bases, the J end lost 4 bases, and 16 bases lay between the germline ends. This CDR3 has 15 amino acids. The DNA of the CDR3 is TGTGCCAGCAGCCGTCTTGCCGCTAGCGCAGATACGCAGTATTTT. It codes for CASSRLAASADTQYF.

The V and J genes are TRBV28 and TRBJ2-1, with 8 bases lining up with TRBD2. V was pared by 7 bases and J by 7 bases, with 3 bases of the junction left unmatched. This CDR3 spans 12 amino acids. CDR1 is MDHEN and CDR2 is SYDVKM in the germline V gene. This CDR3 is CASTGGGNEQFF. The CDR3 DNA reads TGTGCCAGCACAGGCGGGGGGAATGAGCAGTTCTTC.

CDR3 nucleotides: TGTGCCAGCAGCTTGTGGCAGGGGCAGCCCCAGCATTTT. It translates to CASSLWQGQPQHF. V is TRBV7-6 and J is TRBJ1-5, with a weak D call TRBD1 (6 bases). This CDR3 region has 13 residues. CDR1 SGHVS and CDR2 FNYEAQ come from the germline V gene. V was clipped by 3 bases and J by 7 bases, with 10 bases between them.

This clonotype has more than one count but fewer than ten. This sequence joins TRBV4-1 and TRBJ1-2; D might be TRBD1 (5 bases). The V gene's germline CDR1 is MGHRA and CDR2 YSYEKL. This CDR3 comprises 14 residues. Trimming left V 4 bases short and J 9 bases short, with 18 bases between. CDR3 sequence reads: CASSLPDRGWSYTF. For the CDR3, the DNA is TGCGCCAGCAGCCTCCCCGATAGGGGATGGAGCTACACCTTC.

This clonotype was seen repeatedly, ten times or more. This chain connects TRBV7-8 to TRBJ1-4; D remains ambiguous. This CDR3 spans 15 amino acids. Germline lookup yields CDR1 SGHVS and CDR2 FQNEAQ. V was clipped by 5 bases and J by 8 bases, with 18 bases between them. This CDR3 is CASSPWSQSGEKLFF. CDR3 coding DNA: TGTGCCAGCAGCCCATGGTCACAGTCTGGGGAAAAACTGTTTTTT.